The rows below give T cell receptor beta chains drawn from one sample of a study of blood T cell repertoires in COVID-19. Assay used: immunoSEQ multiplex PCR; TCRdb lists only in-frame clones, some missing. The sample gives tens of thousands of clones, approximately 90% of which show up once; around 2.9% is in the top ten. Sequencing was carried out using peripheral blood. These receptors were obtained from a woman aged 45 to 65 with active or convalescent COVID-19. Each CDR3 is given with its conserved first and last residue. The D gene is left open where the match is weak. The size of a clone is reported for some rows only, either as once, few or many, or as a class for expanded clones.

d_call	clone_size	cdr3_length	v_call	j_call	cdr3_aa	cdr3_nt
.	.	14	TRBV6-5	TRBJ1-1	CASSHRARNTEAFF	TGTGCCAGCAGTCACAGGGCTAGAAACACTGAAGCTTTCTTT
TRBD1	.	16	TRBV7-9	TRBJ2-1	CASSPKTGLNYNEQFF	TGTGCCAGCAGCCCGAAGACAGGGCTAAACTACAATGAGCAGTTCTTC
.	.	13	TRBV2	TRBJ1-1	CASSEDSYTEAFF	TGTGCCAGCAGTGAAGACAGTTACACTGAAGCTTTCTTT
.	.	14	TRBV5-1	TRBJ2-5	CASSGGALQETQYF	TGCGCCAGCAGCGGCGGGGCCCTACAAGAGACCCAGTACTTC
.	.	13	TRBV12-3/TRBV12-4	TRBJ1-5	CASSPGGGQPQHF	TGTGCCAGCAGCCCCGGAGGAGGGCAGCCCCAGCATTTT
TRBD2	.	15	TRBV24-1	TRBJ2-5	CATSLDSGVQETQYF	TGTGCCACCAGTCTAGATAGCGGGGTCCAAGAGACCCAGTACTTC
.	.	16	TRBV9	TRBJ2-2	CASSVASVINTGELFF	TGTGCCAGCAGCGTAGCTTCAGTGATTAACACCGGGGAGCTGTTTTTT
TRBD1	.	15	TRBV7-2	TRBJ1-2	CASSPRPGQGDGYTF	TGTGCCAGCAGCCCCCGACCGGGACAGGGGGACGGCTACACCTTC
.	.	14	TRBV6-4	TRBJ1-6	CAKINRVLTSPLHF	TGTGCCAAAATAAACAGGGTTTTGACTTCACCCCTCCACTTT
.	few	15	TRBV25-1	TRBJ1-6	CASSESGGGNSPLHF	TGTGCCAGCAGTGAGTCTGGGGGGGGGAATTCACCCCTCCACTTT
TRBD1	.	16	TRBV15	TRBJ2-7	CATSREDRDSGDEQYF	TGTGCCACCAGCCGCGAAGACAGGGATAGTGGGGACGAGCAGTACTTC
.	.	14	TRBV25-1	TRBJ2-4	CASSLGGHGNIQYF	TGTGCCAGCAGTCTTGGGGGACATGGAAACATTCAGTACTTC
.	.	15	TRBV4-3	TRBJ2-7	CASSHTKDSLYEQYF	TGCGCCAGCAGCCACACCAAGGACAGTCTCTACGAGCAGTACTTC
.	.	15	TRBV19	TRBJ1-5	CASIDSAGLYQPQHF	TGTGCCAGTATCGACAGCGCCGGCTTGTATCAGCCCCAGCATTTT
TRBD1	.	14	TRBV7-2	TRBJ1-6	CASSSGQVNSPLHF	TGTGCCAGCAGCTCGGGACAGGTTAATTCACCCCTCCACTTT
TRBD1	.	17	TRBV5-1	TRBJ1-1	CASSPPSPGTANTEAFF	TGCGCCAGCAGCCCCCCCTCCCCAGGGACAGCGAACACTGAAGCTTTCTTT
.	.	16	TRBV6-2/TRBV6-3	TRBJ2-1	CASSPKGAILYNEQFF	TGTGCCAGCAGCCCCAAGGGAGCGATCCTCTACAATGAGCAGTTCTTC
TRBD1	.	14	TRBV7-3	TRBJ1-2	CASSLGTASRSYTF	TGTGCCAGCAGCTTAGGGACAGCGTCTCGTAGCTACACCTTC
.	.	16	TRBV7-8	TRBJ1-2	CASSLVATGRNYGYTF	TGTGCCAGCAGCTTAGTGGCCACAGGGCGGAACTATGGCTACACCTTC
TRBD1	once	17	TRBV7-9	TRBJ2-6	CASSWGQGSSGANVLTF	TGTGCCAGCAGCTGGGGACAGGGAAGCTCTGGGGCCAACGTCCTGACTTTC
.	.	14	TRBV18	TRBJ1-4	CASSPSQGFEKLFF	TGTGCCAGCTCACCCTCCCAGGGGTTTGAAAAACTGTTTTTT
.	.	15	TRBV6-5	TRBJ2-1	CASRPPGLGLNEQFF	TGTGCCAGCAGACCCCCGGGACTGGGGTTGAATGAGCAGTTCTTC
.	.	14	TRBV15	TRBJ2-5	CATSRVGPEETQYF	TGTGCCACCAGCAGAGTGGGGCCTGAAGAGACCCAGTACTTC
.	.	15	TRBV7-9	TRBJ1-5	CASSLGAGGNQPQHF	TGTGCCAGCAGCTTAGGGGCGGGAGGCAATCAGCCCCAGCATTTT
.	.	13	TRBV29-1	TRBJ1-2	CSVVEGRNYGYTF	TGCAGCGTTGTGGAGGGACGTAACTATGGCTACACCTTC